This TCR beta chain was retrieved from a study of blood T cell repertoires in COVID-19. On the study more broadly: Researchers got acute and convalescent COVID-19 samples from the United States, Italy and Spain. T cells, B-cell-depleted T cells, or PBMCs supplied cDNA or gDNA.

Original data processing: The assay estimated nucleated cells by amplifying reference gene primers. The assay was immunoSEQ multiplex PCR, and TCRdb's table has in-frame clones only and misses some. V, J and clone size derive from that table, while D and trimming were established from the DNA sequence. The data hold 350,000 to 450,000 clones, with roughly four fifths observed a single time. Symptom resolution, clearance, or two negative PCRs marked donors in Cohort 3 as recovered. The V gene's germline CDR1 is SGHTA and CDR2 FQGNSA. V lost 1 base to trimming and J lost 1 base, with 13 bases between them. The CDR3 extends over 16 amino acids.

Material: PBMCs or T cells enriched from blood (not recorded which). The V gene is TRBV7-2, the J gene TRBJ1-1; no definite D call. The sequence came from a woman aged 45-65 years who had recovered from COVID-19. CDR3 coding DNA: TGTGCCAGCAGCTTAGAGGGAGCCATCCCGAACACTGAAGCTTTCTTT. Amino acid sequence: CASSLEGAIPNTEAFF.